This T cell receptor (beta chain) was identified during a study of blood T cell repertoires in COVID-19. Original processing methods: The assay estimated nucleated cells by amplifying reference gene primers. Produced via immunoSEQ multiplex PCR; TCRdb's table is partial and in-frame only. V, J and clone size are taken as reported in that table, and D and trimming were inferred from the DNA itself. This table holds nearly 40,000 clones, about 80% found once. The specimen sequenced was peripheral blood. The sequence came from a man aged 45 to 65 with active or convalescent COVID-19.

The CDR3 protein is CASSRRQSNEKLFF. The CDR3 coding sequence is TGTGCCAGCAGCCGAAGACAGAGTAATGAAAAACTGTTTTTT. J is TRBJ1-4 and V is TRBV3-1 (or the pseudogene TRBV3-2), with D perhaps matching TRBD1 (5 bases). In germline, CDR1 is LGHDT, CDR2 YNNKEL (reference sequence). Trimming took off 4 bases at V and 4 bases at J, with 10 bases between the two ends. The CDR3 spans 14 residues.